This TCR beta chain was observed in a study of T cell changes during pregnancy in multiple sclerosis. Measured with immunoSEQ multiplex PCR; TCRdb has only the in-frame clones, and not every one. The table has tens of thousands of clones, about 91% seen once; the top ten hold 2.3%. The source of this sequence is a female donor with multiple sclerosis, enrolled in a pregnancy study. Sample: peripheral blood, taken in the first trimester of pregnancy.

In DNA form, the CDR3 reads TGTGCCAGCAGCCCGGACAGTGGTGAGACCCAGTACTTC. The encoded protein is CASSPDSGETQYF. The chain employs TRBV11-2 and TRBJ2-5; TRBD1 is a possible D gene (6 bases). Germline-derived CDR1 and CDR2 are SGHAT and FQNNGV. The CDR3 runs 13 residues. Trimming cost V 5 bases and J 5 bases, with 12 bases left between them.